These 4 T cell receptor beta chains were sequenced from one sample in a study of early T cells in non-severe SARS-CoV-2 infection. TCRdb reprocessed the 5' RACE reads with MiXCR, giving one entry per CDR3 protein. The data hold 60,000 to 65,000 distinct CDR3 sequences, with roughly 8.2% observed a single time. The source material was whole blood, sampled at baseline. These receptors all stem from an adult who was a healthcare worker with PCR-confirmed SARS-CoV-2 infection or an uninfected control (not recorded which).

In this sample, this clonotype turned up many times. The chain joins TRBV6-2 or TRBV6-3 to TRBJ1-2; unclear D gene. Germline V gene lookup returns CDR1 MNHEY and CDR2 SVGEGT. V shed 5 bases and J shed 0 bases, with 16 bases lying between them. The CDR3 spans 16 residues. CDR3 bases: TGTGCCAGCAGTACAGCCGATAACGGAGCTAACTATGGCTACACCTTC. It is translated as CASSTADNGANYGYTF.

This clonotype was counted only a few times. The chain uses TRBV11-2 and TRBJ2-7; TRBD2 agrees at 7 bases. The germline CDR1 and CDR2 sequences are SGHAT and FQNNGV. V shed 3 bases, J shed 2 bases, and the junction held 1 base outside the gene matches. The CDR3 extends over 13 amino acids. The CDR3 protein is CASSFGLAYEQYF. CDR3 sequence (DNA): TGTGCCAGCAGCTTCGGACTAGCCTACGAGCAGTACTTC.

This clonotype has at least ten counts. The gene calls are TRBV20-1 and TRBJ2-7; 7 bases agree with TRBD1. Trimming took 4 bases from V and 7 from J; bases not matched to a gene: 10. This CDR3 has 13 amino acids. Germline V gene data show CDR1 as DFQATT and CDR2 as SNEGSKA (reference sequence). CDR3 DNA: TGCAGTGCTACCACAGGGGACACCTCAGAGCAGTACTTC. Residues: CSATTGDTSEQYF.

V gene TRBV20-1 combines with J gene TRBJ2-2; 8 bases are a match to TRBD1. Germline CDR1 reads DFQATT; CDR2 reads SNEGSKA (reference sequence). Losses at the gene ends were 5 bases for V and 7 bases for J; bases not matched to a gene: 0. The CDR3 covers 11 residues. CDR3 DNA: TGCAGTGCTGACAGGGGCGGGGAGCTGTTTTTT. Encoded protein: CSADRGGELFF.